These 19 T cell receptor beta chains came from one sample sequenced in a study of T-cell memory formation after mild COVID-19. MiXCR was run by TCRdb on the 5' RACE reads, yielding one entry per CDR3 protein. The repertoire holds roughly 300,000 distinct CDR3 sequences, with roughly 17% as singletons. The sample consisted of PBMCs or a T cell subset sorted from them (not recorded which). These receptors came from a man aged 18 to 35 who had mild COVID-19 (a few samples of this study predate the infection). Cell type and time point are not known.

The chain carries TRBV7-2 and TRBJ2-5; D is undetermined. Deletions cut 2 bases from V and 5 bases from J, with 9 bases between. Germline loops: CDR1 SGHTA, CDR2 FQGNSA. The CDR3 runs to 13 residues. CDR3 nucleotides: TGTGCCAGCAGCTTATCGACTCCGGAGACCCAGTACTTC. It encodes CASSLSTPETQYF.

The chain uses TRBV12-3 or TRBV12-4 and TRBJ1-1, with D tentatively TRBD1 (5 bases). The V gene lost 3 bases and the J gene lost 5 bases, with 10 bases spanning the gap. The CDR3 runs 13 residues. The CDR3 loop is CASSFIQGTEAFF. CDR3 nucleotides: TGTGCCAGCAGTTTTATTCAGGGAACTGAAGCTTTCTTT.

This clonotype has a handful of counts. The CDR3 is CASSHRDRGRETQYF. CDR3 coding DNA: TGTGCCAGCAGCCATCGGGACAGGGGACGGGAGACCCAGTACTTC. V is TRBV3-1 and J is TRBJ2-5; 10 bases align to TRBD1. V lost 3 bases, J lost 5 bases, and 6 bases stayed unmatched. The CDR3 runs to 15 residues. From germline, CDR1 is LGHDT and CDR2 YNNKEL (reference sequence).

This clonotype was observed a handful of times. The chain joins TRBV4-1 to TRBJ2-5; possibly TRBD1 or TRBD2 for D (5 bases each). The CDR3 consists of 15 residues. V was shortened by 3 bases and J by 1 base, with 12 bases between the two germline ends. Germline CDR1 MGHRA, CDR2 YSYEKL. This chain's CDR3 is CASSQQGGFQETQYF. The CDR3 bases are TGCGCCAGCAGCCAGCAGGGCGGGTTCCAAGAGACCCAGTACTTC.

The chain employs TRBV19 and TRBJ1-1; 8 bases are a match to TRBD1. J gave up 11 bases and V 7 bases, and 15 bases lay outside the gene matches. This CDR3 has 14 amino acids. Germline CDR1 LNHDA, CDR2 SQIVND (reference sequence). The CDR3, as DNA: TGTGCCAGTACTCCCGGACAGGGCGAGTCCAGGGCTTTCTTT. This codes for CASTPGQGESRAFF. The full variable domain, with the rest looked up from reference TRBV19 and TRBJ1-1, is DGGITQSPKYLFRKEGQNVTLSCEQNLNHDAMYWYRQDPGQGLRLIYYSQIVNDFQKGDIAEGYSVSREKKESFPLTVTSAQKNPTAFYLCASTPGQGESRAFFGQGTRLTVV.

The chain combines TRBV7-3 with TRBJ1-2, with D perhaps TRBD1 (6 bases). The CDR3 length is 13 residues. CDR1 SGHTA and CDR2 FQGTGA come from the germline V gene. Between the trimmed V and J ends, which lost 5 bases and 8 bases, there was a span of 15 bases. DNA for the CDR3: TGTGCCAGCAGCGAGACAGGTGCCGGGGGCTACACCTTC. Protein sequence: CASSETGAGGYTF.

A few counts support this clonotype. This chain uses TRBV20-1 with TRBJ2-1; tentative D call: TRBD2 (6 bases). Germline assignment: CDR1 DFQATT and CDR2 SNEGSKA (reference sequence). V lost 0 bases and J lost 12, with 18 bases in between. CDR3 length equals 14 residues. The CDR3 DNA is TGCAGTGCTAGAGATCGAGGGCCGGGGGTATTGCAGTTCTTC. Protein sequence: CSARDRGPGVLQFF.

This clonotype has ten or more counts. CDR3 nucleotides: TGTGCCAGCAGTCCCGGACCCAATTCACCCCTCCACTTT. It translates to CASSPGPNSPLHF. V is TRBV28 and J is TRBJ1-6; D gene unclear. The germline gives CDR1 MDHEN, CDR2 SYDVKM. The V gene lost 5 bases and the J gene lost 7 bases, with 9 bases spanning the gap. This CDR3 contains 13 residues.

This clonotype occurred a few times. J is TRBJ2-5 and V is TRBV19; TRBD1 agrees at 7 bases. V lost 7 bases, J lost 5 bases, and 19 bases stayed unmatched. CDR1 is LNHDA, CDR2 SQIVND, per germline (reference sequence). The CDR3 has 17 residues. The CDR3 is CASIPSEQGLPEETQYF. In DNA form, the CDR3 reads TGTGCCAGTATCCCTTCAGAACAGGGGCTGCCTGAGGAGACCCAGTACTTC.

The chain uses TRBV20-1 and TRBJ2-7; the D is unclear. Germline values: CDR1 DFQATT, CDR2 SNEGSKA (reference sequence). CDR3 size: 14 residues. V dropped 2 bases and J dropped 6 bases, with 17 bases sitting between them. CDR3 region: CSARIGLALPEQYF. CDR3 in DNA: TGCAGTGCTAGAATAGGTTTAGCTCTCCCCGAGCAGTACTTC.

This clonotype turned up a few times. The gene calls are TRBV6-5 and TRBJ2-3, with 9 bases that match TRBD1. V lost 8 bases and J lost 2; bases outside the gene matches: 2. Germline CDR1 is MNHEY and CDR2 is SVGAGI. The CDR3 contains 13 residues. The CDR3 DNA sequence: TGTGCCAGCCGGGACAGGGTCACAGATACGCAGTATTTT. Protein: CASRDRVTDTQYF.

This clonotype was observed a few times. The rearrangement joins TRBV9 to TRBJ2-3; 11 bases match TRBD2. The J segment lost 0 bases and the V segment lost 4 bases, leaving 13 bases of the junction unmatched. This CDR3 region has 19 residues. Germline CDR1 SGDLS, CDR2 YYNGEE. The CDR3 here is CASSYSLPGLAVSTDTQYF. CDR3 nucleotide sequence: TGTGCCAGCAGCTACTCCCTGCCGGGACTAGCGGTAAGCACAGATACGCAGTATTTT.

This clonotype was seen repeatedly, ten times or more. The CDR3: CSADGTSGGQETQYF. The CDR3 nucleotides read TGCAGTGCTGATGGGACTAGCGGGGGCCAAGAGACCCAGTACTTC. The V and J genes are TRBV20-1 and TRBJ2-5; 14 bases match TRBD2. After removal of 5 bases from V and 1 base from J, the junction contained 3 bases not matched to a gene. The CDR3 totals 15 residues. Germline loops: CDR1 DFQATT, CDR2 SNEGSKA (reference sequence).

This chain joins TRBV6-2 or TRBV6-3 and TRBJ1-5; no clear D. The CDR3 is 17 residues long. V was trimmed by 0 bases and J by 6 bases, leaving 18 bases between them. CDR1 is MNHEY, CDR2 SVGEGT, per germline. Written as DNA, the CDR3 is TGTGCCAGCAGTTACTCGACCAAGTTCCAGGTCGGTCAGCCCCAGCATTTT. It encodes CASSYSTKFQVGQPQHF.

Written as DNA, the CDR3 is TGCGCCAGCAGCTTGGAAGGCTCCGGGGAGCCCCAGCATTTT. This gives the protein CASSLEGSGEPQHF. The chain employs TRBV5-1 and TRBJ1-5; no firm D call. The CDR3 totals 14 residues. CDR1 is SGHRS and CDR2 is YFSETQ in the germline V gene. The ends were cut back, 0 bases at V and 8 bases at J, with 12 bases in the middle.

This clonotype has a count of ten or more. The V gene is TRBV28, the J gene TRBJ2-7, with TRBD1 as a possible D gene (6 bases). Trimming left V 3 bases short and J 2 bases short, with 26 bases between. Germline CDR1 MDHEN, CDR2 SYDVKM. This CDR3 contains 19 residues. The CDR3 sequence is CASSLNTLARGHLPYEQYV. As DNA, the CDR3 is TGTGCCAGCAGTTTGAACACGCTGGCCCGGGGACACCTTCCCTACGAGCAGTACGTC.

This clonotype was counted a few times. This sequence joins TRBV4-1 and TRBJ2-2; tentative D call: TRBD1 (6 bases). Germline V gene sequence: CDR1 MGHRA, CDR2 YSYEKL. This CDR3 contains 15 residues. The germline V and J ends were trimmed by 8 bases and 2 bases, with 15 bases remaining between them. This chain's CDR3 is CASENRDINTGELFF. DNA of the CDR3: TGCGCCAGCGAGAACCGGGACATTAACACCGGGGAGCTGTTTTTT.

This clonotype occurred once. The chain is built from TRBV5-1 and TRBJ1-2; the D gene is possibly TRBD1 (5 bases). The germline gives CDR1 SGHRS, CDR2 YFSETQ. Between the trimmed V and J ends, which lost 2 bases and 4 bases, there was a span of 12 bases. This CDR3 contains 14 residues. This CDR3 is CASSFWGRFYGYTF. Written as DNA, the CDR3 is TGCGCCAGCAGCTTCTGGGGCCGGTTCTATGGCTACACCTTC.

The chain recombines TRBV7-3 with TRBJ2-5; D is tentatively TRBD1 or TRBD2 (5 bases each). V shed 6 bases and J shed 5 bases, with 19 bases lying between them. CDR3 length: 15 amino acids. In germline, CDR1 is SGHTA, CDR2 FQGTGA. The CDR3 sequence: CASSPLGTTGETQYF. The CDR3 nucleotides read TGTGCCAGCAGTCCACTCGGGACGACGGGTGAGACCCAGTACTTC.